The 5 T cell receptor beta chains below come from one sample, sequenced in a study of blood T cells in healthy people across ages. Next came a second PCR, run for roughly 6 to 11 cycles, which used a sample-barcoded 5' primer along with a J-beta primer mix. In TCRdb, the 5' RACE reads were re-called with MiXCR into one record per CDR3 protein. Among about 800,000 distinct CDR3 sequences listed, about three fifths were seen once. Source material: blood. The receptors derive from a man aged 25-45 years in good health.

The chain recombines TRBV25-1 with TRBJ2-5; D ambiguous. The CDR3 contains 16 residues. CDR1 is MGHDK and CDR2 is SYGVNS in the germline V gene. Trimming took 3 bases from V and 11 from J, leaving 25 bases between them. In nucleotides, the CDR3 is TGTGCCAGCAGTGACCTAGGTGCCGACACTACTGTCGGGCAGTACTTC. This translates into CASSDLGADTTVGQYF.

The genes are TRBV3-1 and TRBJ2-7, with D uncertain. This CDR3 has 16 amino acids. Between the trimmed V and J ends, which lost 0 bases and 0 bases, there was a span of 12 bases. Germline CDR1 reads LGHDT; CDR2 reads YNNKEL (reference sequence). In nucleotides, the CDR3 is TGTGCCAGCAGCCAAGATAAGGCAGCCTTCTCCTACGAGCAGTACTTC. It encodes CASSQDKAAFSYEQYF.

This clonotype was counted only a few times. J is TRBJ2-1 and V is TRBV4-3, with D hard to call. V lost 1 base, J lost 2 bases, and 12 bases lay in between. The germline V gene has CDR1 LGHNA and CDR2 YSLEER. The CDR3 has 16 amino acids. The DNA of the CDR3 is TGCGCCAGCAGCCAAGTAAGGTCGCCCCCCTACAATGAGCAGTTCTTC. Protein product: CASSQVRSPPYNEQFF.

The genes are TRBV20-1 and TRBJ1-2, with a possible D match to TRBD1 (6 bases). Germline loops: CDR1 DFQATT, CDR2 SNEGSKA (reference sequence). The V end was cut by 2 bases, the J end by 6 bases, with 19 bases between. The length of the CDR3 is 15 residues. CDR3 protein: CSARPLSGVSDGYTF. DNA for the CDR3: TGCAGTGCTAGACCTCTTTCAGGGGTTTCCGATGGCTACACCTTC.

V usage is TRBV7-2 and J usage is TRBJ2-3, with a possible D match to TRBD1 (6 bases). The V gene's germline CDR1 is SGHTA and CDR2 FQGNSA. CDR3 length: 15 amino acids. Trimming shortened V by 0 bases and J by 2 bases, and 9 bases separated the two germline ends. The CDR3 nucleotides are TGTGCCAGCAGCTTAGCGTGGACAGACACAGATACGCAGTATTTT. Protein sequence: CASSLAWTDTDTQYF.